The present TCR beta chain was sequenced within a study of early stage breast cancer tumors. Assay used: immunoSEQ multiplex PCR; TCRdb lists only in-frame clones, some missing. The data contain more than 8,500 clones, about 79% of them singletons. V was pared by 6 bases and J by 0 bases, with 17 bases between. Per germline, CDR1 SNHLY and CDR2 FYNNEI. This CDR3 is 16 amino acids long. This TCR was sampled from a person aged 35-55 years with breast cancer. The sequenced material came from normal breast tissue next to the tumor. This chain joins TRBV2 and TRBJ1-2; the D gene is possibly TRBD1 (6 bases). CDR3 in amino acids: CASSALGTLTNYGYTF. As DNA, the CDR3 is TGTGCCAGCAGCGCGTTAGGGACACTGACTAACTATGGCTACACCTTC.